This entry describes one T cell receptor (beta chain). With 1 base clipped from V and 6 bases from J, the junction kept 4 bases outside the gene matches. Germline V gene data show CDR1 as MNHEY and CDR2 as SMNVEV (reference sequence). This CDR3 has 14 residues. The sample originates from a study of blood T cell repertoires in COVID-19. At the level of the study: Researchers got acute and convalescent COVID-19 samples from the United States, Italy and Spain. PBMCs, B-cell-depleted T cells, or T cells provided the cDNA or gDNA that made up the material.

The method was immunoSEQ multiplex PCR; TCRdb's version includes in-frame clones alone and lacks a portion of them. The data hold 60,000 to 65,000 clones, with around 79% observed a single time. Sample: peripheral blood. The chain carries TRBV27 and TRBJ1-1, with 8 positions matching TRBD1. The sequence derives from a man aged 60 to 69 with acute or convalescent COVID-19. This CDR3 reads CASSLYAGGPEAFF. The CDR3 DNA sequence: TGTGCCAGCAGTTTATACGCAGGGGGCCCTGAAGCTTTCTTT.